One sample yielded the 21 T cell receptor beta chains listed below, sequenced in a study of OX40 agonist ivuxolimab in advanced cancers. Assay: immunoSEQ multiplex PCR; the TCRdb copy retains only in-frame clones and omits some. Seen here are some 80,000 clones, less than 90% observed once, and the top ten hold roughly 0.7%. This material consisted of CD4+ or CD8+ T cells sorted from blood, taken in a trial of the OX40 agonist ivuxolimab. All receptors come from an adult with an advanced solid tumor such as melanoma, head and neck, liver or kidney cancer.

The chain combines TRBV14 with TRBJ2-5, with D hard to call. Germline V lookup: CDR1 SGHDN, CDR2 FVKESK. This CDR3 contains 11 residues. V lost 3 bases to trimming and J lost 5 bases, with 4 bases between them. As DNA, the CDR3 is TGTGCCAGCAGCCACGGGGAGACCCAGTACTTC. It encodes CASSHGETQYF.

This CDR3 reads CASSQNVGRGTTNEKLFF. The CDR3 DNA sequence: TGCGCCAGCAGCCAAAACGTGGGCAGGGGAACAACTAATGAAAAACTGTTTTTT. J is TRBJ1-4 and V is TRBV4-1; maybe TRBD1 (6 bases). Germline CDR1 and CDR2: MGHRA and YSYEKL. The CDR3 sequence is 18 residues long. V lost 2 bases and J 0 bases, leaving 16 bases between the germline ends.

This chain joins TRBV29-1 and TRBJ2-3; D not resolved. V gave up 2 bases and J gave up 0 bases, with 0 bases separating them. Looked up from germline, CDR1 is SQVTM and CDR2 is ANQGSEA. CDR3 length: 11 amino acids. CDR3 DNA: TGCAGCGTTGAAAGCACAGATACGCAGTATTTT. Amino acids: CSVESTDTQYF.

The chain joins TRBV5-1 to TRBJ1-2, with D possibly matching TRBD1 (5 bases). Between the trimmed V and J ends, which lost 4 bases and 8 bases, there was a span of 18 bases. CDR3 length: 14 amino acids. CDR1 is SGHRS and CDR2 is YFSETQ in the germline V gene. The CDR3: CASSPSMGGDGYTF. The CDR3 nucleotides are TGCGCCAGCAGCCCCTCGATGGGGGGGGACGGCTACACCTTC.

The chain employs TRBV6-5 and TRBJ2-6; D remains unclear. The germline V gene has CDR1 MNHEY and CDR2 SVGAGI. CDR3 length: 16 residues. Trimming removed 2 bases from V and 0 bases from J, with 8 bases in between. The CDR3 region has the DNA TGTGCCAGCAGTTACGGGGTGCTCTCTGGGGCCAACGTCCTGACTTTC. Its translation is CASSYGVLSGANVLTF.

V gene TRBV6-1 combines with J gene TRBJ2-7, with 11 bases matching TRBD2. CDR3 length equals 15 residues. The V gene end was trimmed by 1 base and the J gene end by 3 bases; junction bases not matched to a gene: 2. CDR1 MNHNS and CDR2 SASEGT come from the germline V gene. In DNA form, the CDR3 reads TGTGCCAGCAGTGAAGGTCTAGCGGGGGGCTACGAGCAGTACTTC. Protein sequence: CASSEGLAGGYEQYF.

The chain couples TRBV15 to TRBJ2-5; D is unresolved. The length of the CDR3 is 12 residues. V lost 2 bases to trimming and J lost 5 bases, with 6 bases between them. Per germline, CDR1 LNHNV and CDR2 YYDKDF (reference sequence). Here the CDR3 reads CATSRQGETQYF. Written as DNA, the CDR3 is TGTGCCACCAGCAGACAAGGGGAGACCCAGTACTTC.

V and J are TRBV19 and TRBJ2-5; 8 bases align to TRBD1. Germline-derived CDR1 and CDR2 are LNHDA and SQIVND (reference sequence). V was pared by 1 base and J by 2 bases, with 6 bases of the junction left unmatched. The CDR3 length is 16 residues. The CDR3 is CASSIGGTGFQETQYF. DNA of the CDR3: TGTGCCAGTAGTATAGGGGGGACAGGTTTTCAAGAGACCCAGTACTTC.

The chain combines TRBV14 with TRBJ2-7, with 7 bases that match TRBD1. After removal of 4 bases from V and 12 bases from J, the junction contained 12 bases not matched to a gene. This CDR3 contains 13 residues. From germline, CDR1 is SGHDN and CDR2 FVKESK. Here the CDR3 reads CASSRDRDSQRYF. Written as DNA, the CDR3 is TGTGCCAGCAGCCGAGACCGGGACAGTCAGCGGTACTTC. Based on the CDR3 plus reference TRBV14 and TRBJ2-7, the full variable domain is EAGVTQFPSHSVIEKGQTVTLRCDPISGHDNLYWYRRVMGKEIKFLLHFVKESKQDESGMPNNRFLAERTGGTYSTLKVQPAELEDSGVYFCASSRDRDSQRYFGPGTRLTVT.

This clone was counted only a few times. This chain uses TRBV2 with TRBJ2-5; the D gene is possibly TRBD2 (7 bases). The CDR3 consists of 13 residues. Germline V gives CDR1 SNHLY, CDR2 FYNNEI. V was trimmed by 8 bases and J by 4 bases, leaving 14 bases between them. The CDR3 DNA reads as TGTGCCAGCGGGGGGGGCTCGGGAGAGACCCAGTACTTC. The encoded protein is CASGGGSGETQYF.

This rearrangement joins TRBV6-1 to TRBJ1-2; D remains ambiguous. Germline-derived CDR1 and CDR2 are MNHNS and SASEGT. The CDR3 runs to 12 residues. V lost 5 bases, J lost 7 bases, and 11 bases lay in between. The CDR3 coding sequence is TGTGCCAGCAGTTCCTACCCAGTTGGCTACACCTTC. Translated, it gives CASSSYPVGYTF.

This clone was picked up one time. The chain couples TRBV10-3 to TRBJ2-2, with D unresolved. The CDR3 has 15 amino acids. Per germline, CDR1 ENHRY and CDR2 SYGVKD. Trimming removed 2 bases at V and 2 bases at J, with 9 bases between. The CDR3 bases are TGTGCCATCAGTGAGAAGGCAGGAAACACCGGGGAGCTGTTTTTT. It translates to CAISEKAGNTGELFF.

The chain carries TRBV18 and TRBJ1-4, with 9 bases lining up with TRBD1. Germline CDR1 reads KGHSH; CDR2 reads LQKENI. The V and J ends lost 3 bases and 4 bases, in that order; junction bases with no gene match: 3. This CDR3 has 15 amino acids. The CDR3 loop reads CASSPGQGFNEKLFF. CDR3 nucleotides: TGTGCCAGCTCACCTGGACAGGGGTTTAATGAAAAACTGTTTTTT.

The chain is built from TRBV15 and TRBJ1-1; D gene uncertain. In germline, CDR1 is LNHNV, CDR2 YYDKDF (reference sequence). The germline V and J ends were trimmed by 5 bases and 1 base, with 8 bases remaining between them. The CDR3 covers 13 residues. The CDR3 loop is CATSRGPNTEAFF. The CDR3 nucleotides are TGTGCCACCAGCCGAGGACCGAACACTGAAGCTTTCTTT.

V gene TRBV6-1 combines with J gene TRBJ2-3; 8 positions match TRBD1. Germline-derived CDR1 and CDR2 are MNHNS and SASEGT. Unmatched junction bases numbered 6, after V lost 6 bases and J lost 1 base. CDR3 length equals 15 residues. This CDR3 is CASRLPGQGTDTQYF. For the CDR3, the DNA is TGTGCCAGCAGACTCCCGGGACAGGGCACAGATACGCAGTATTTT.

This chain joins TRBV6-5 and TRBJ2-5; either TRBD1 or TRBD2 may supply D (5 bases each). This CDR3 is built from 11 residues. The germline V gene encodes CDR1 MNHEY and CDR2 SVGAGI. V gave up 4 bases and J gave up 5 bases, with 5 bases separating them. CDR3 DNA: TGTGCCAGCAGTTGGGGGGAGACCCAGTACTTC. Encoded protein: CASSWGETQYF.

V and J are TRBV7-3 and TRBJ2-1; D remains ambiguous. V lost 5 bases, J lost 7 bases, and 12 bases lay in between. Germline V gene lookup returns CDR1 SGHTA and CDR2 FQGTGA. CDR3 size: 13 residues. The CDR3 reads CASSPRAENEQFF. CDR3 DNA: TGTGCCAGCAGCCCAAGGGCTGAGAATGAGCAGTTCTTC. Drawing the rest from reference TRBV7-3 and TRBJ2-1, the complete variable domain is GAGVSQTPSNKVTEKGKYVELRCDPISGHTALYWYRQSLGQGPEFLIYFQGTGAADDSGLPNDRFFAVRPEGSVSTLKIQRTERGDSAVYLCASSPRAENEQFFGPGTRLTVL.

This chain joins TRBV9 and TRBJ1-2, with 7 bases that match TRBD1. Germline values: CDR1 SGDLS, CDR2 YYNGEE. With 5 bases clipped from V and 3 bases from J, the junction kept 7 bases outside the gene matches. The CDR3 sequence is 14 residues long. The CDR3 sequence: CASRHDRADYGYTF. The CDR3 DNA reads TGTGCCAGCAGGCATGACAGGGCAGACTATGGCTACACCTTC.

The chain employs TRBV6-5 and TRBJ1-5; maybe TRBD1 (5 bases). The V end lost 5 bases, the J end lost 8 bases, and 19 bases lay between the germline ends. This CDR3 spans 15 amino acids. CDR1 is MNHEY, CDR2 SVGAGI, per germline. The CDR3, as DNA: TGTGCCAGCAGTCCAACTTGGGGTGGGGCAAAGCCCCAGCATTTT. This translates into CASSPTWGGAKPQHF.

This chain joins TRBV7-2 and TRBJ2-7; TRBD2 is a possible D gene (5 bases). This CDR3 comprises 13 residues. The germline V gene has CDR1 SGHTA and CDR2 FQGNSA. Trimming left V 5 bases short and J 5 bases short, with 13 bases between. The CDR3 region has the DNA TGTGCCAGCAGCCCGGTGGGGAGCAACGAGCAGTACTTC. It specifies CASSPVGSNEQYF.

The chain links TRBV4-3 to TRBJ2-7, with 10 bases fitting TRBD1. The CDR3 consists of 16 residues. CDR1 is LGHNA and CDR2 is YSLEER in the germline V gene. J lost 2 bases, V lost 5 bases, and 9 bases had no gene match. The CDR3: CASSVHPGTGAYEQYF. The CDR3 nucleotides read TGCGCCAGCAGCGTTCACCCCGGGACAGGGGCCTACGAGCAGTACTTC.